The sequence of this TCR beta chain was determined in a study of T cells in women clearing cervical HPV infection. Considering frequency, this clone is medium-sized. Clones were sequenced by immunoSEQ multiplex PCR, and TCRdb holds only the in-frame ones, with some missing. The listing records tens of thousands of clones. Sequencing was done on a sample of blood buffy coat. This TCR was recovered from a woman aged 18 to 75 with a cervical HPV16 infection that either progressed to CIN3+ or cleared (not recorded which).

The CDR3 spells CSASSSGVGELFF. CDR3 DNA, as far as it was read: TGCAGTGCTAGCTCCTCAGGGGTCGGGGAG. The V gene is TRBV20-1, the J gene TRBJ2-2, with D perhaps TRBD1 (6 bases). The read halts 3 residues ahead of the CDR3 end, with the missing end drawn from the germline J gene. The CDR3 covers 13 residues. Germline V gene sequence: CDR1 DFQATT, CDR2 SNEGSKA (reference sequence). Trimming took off 3 bases at V and 7 bases at J, with 12 bases between the two ends.